This TCR beta chain stems from a study of beta chain features in type 1 diabetes. Of the isolated RNA, all was reverse transcribed, and so the sequenced material was expressed TCRB transcripts. Naive, central memory and regulatory T cell samples averaged about 3.6 million immunoSEQ reads each. Sequencing used immunoSEQ multiplex PCR; TCRdb keeps in-frame clones, though not all of them. The data hold 280,000 or so clones, with about 15% observed a single time. The CDR3 is 13 residues long. Between the trimmed V and J ends, which lost 8 bases and 3 bases, there was a span of 13 bases. Germline V gene sequence: CDR1 MNHEY, CDR2 SMNVEV (reference sequence). Purity exceeded 95% in all sorted populations. Overall study findings and caveats: There was a moderate but significant shortening of TCRB CDR3s in all four CD4+ subsets of Type 1 diabetes patients. With patients and controls alike, PCR might favor shorter templates to an equal degree. For TCRB rearrangement, an influence of HLA type remained unresolved here.

There are a few counts of this clone. The antigen is not known. This TCR derives from a man between 18 and 35 years old with type 1 diabetes. The chain recombines TRBV27 with TRBJ1-1; tentatively, D is TRBD1 (6 bases). Sequenced sample: naive CD4+ T cells from blood. CDR3 bases: TGTGCCAGCTCAGGGGATAGGTACACTGAAGCTTTCTTT. This translates into CASSGDRYTEAFF.